Listed below are T cell receptor beta chains from one sample, sequenced in a study of blood T cell repertoires in COVID-19. Method: immunoSEQ multiplex PCR; TCRdb's copy keeps in-frame clones and lacks some. Of about 240,000 clones in the sample, roughly 80% were seen once. Sequences were obtained from peripheral blood. These receptors originate from an elderly woman with acute or convalescent COVID-19. CDR3s include the opening cysteine and the closing phenylalanine or tryptophan. D genes are given only for firm matches. Expanded clones get a size class; other rows say once, few or many, or leave the size out.

TRBJ2-3	-	-	TRBV2	TGTGCCAGCAAAGGGGGCGGGGATCGTGCAGATACGCAGTATTTT	CASKGGGDRADTQYF
TRBJ1-4	once	-	TRBV4-2	TGTGCCAGCAGCCAATATACGCGACTCGGTGAAAAACTGTTTTTT	CASSQYTRLGEKLFF
TRBJ1-2	-	TRBD1	TRBV5-6	TGTGCCAGCAGCCAGGGACAGAACTATGGCTACACCTTC	CASSQGQNYGYTF
TRBJ2-5	few	TRBD2	TRBV2	TGTGCCAGCAGTGAAGCGGGACCCCGGGGAGGGGAGACCCAGTACTTC	CASSEAGPRGGETQYF
TRBJ2-1	once	-	TRBV5-3	TGTGCCAGAAGCTTGTACGTGGGGCAAAGGGATGAGCAGTTCTTC	CARSLYVGQRDEQFF
TRBJ1-5	-	-	TRBV3-1/TRBV3-2	TGTGCCAGCAGCCAGGCGAATCAGGAACCCCAGCATTTT	CASSQANQEPQHF
TRBJ2-3	few	TRBD1	TRBV18	TGTGCCAGCTCACCCGGGACAGGGGGCATATATACGCAGTATTTT	CASSPGTGGIYTQYF
TRBJ2-3	-	TRBD2	TRBV7-9	TGTGCCAGCAGCTTAGGACTAGCGGGGGGGCCGGGCACAGATACGCAGTATTTT	CASSLGLAGGPGTDTQYF
TRBJ2-7	few	TRBD1	TRBV5-6	TGTGCCAGCAGCTGGACACCGGGACAGGTGATCTACGAGCAGTACTTC	CASSWTPGQVIYEQYF
TRBJ1-5	-	-	TRBV15	TGTGCCACCAGCAGAGCGGACAGCAGCAATCAGCCCCAGCATTTT	CATSRADSSNQPQHF
TRBJ1-2	-	TRBD1	TRBV29-1	TGCAGCGTTGAGGGGGGACAGTCCTATGGCTACACCTTC	CSVEGGQSYGYTF
TRBJ2-6	-	TRBD2	TRBV10-3	TGTGCCATCAGTGAGTCTCCGGGGGGGTTTGGGGCCAACGTCCTGACTTTC	CAISESPGGFGANVLTF
TRBJ2-5	-	-	TRBV18	TGTGCCAGCTCACCGAACAGGCAAGAGACCCAGTACTTC	CASSPNRQETQYF
TRBJ2-7	-	-	TRBV18	TGTGCCAGCTCACGCGCCTACGAGCAGTACTTC	CASSRAYEQYF
TRBJ1-1	-	-	TRBV18	TGTGCCAGCTCACCACCTCAGGGAGGCACTGAAGCTTTCTTT	CASSPPQGGTEAFF
TRBJ1-5	-	TRBD1	TRBV5-1	TGCGCCAGCAGCTCGGGACAGGGTGAACAGCCCCAGCATTTT	CASSSGQGEQPQHF
TRBJ2-7	-	TRBD1	TRBV9	TGTGCCAGCAGCGTTGGGACAGGGTTAGTCCACGAGCAGTACTTC	CASSVGTGLVHEQYF
TRBJ2-1	few	TRBD2	TRBV27	TGTGCCAGCAGCCGGCTAGCGGGGGGTATAAATGAGCAGTTCTTC	CASSRLAGGINEQFF
TRBJ2-7	-	-	TRBV5-1	TGCGCCAGCAGCGGGACTTCCTACGAGCAGTACTTC	CASSGTSYEQYF
TRBJ2-7	-	TRBD2	TRBV28	TGTGCCAGCAGTTTAGGGGCGGGGGGCTTCTACGAGCAGTACTTC	CASSLGAGGFYEQYF
TRBJ1-4	-	-	TRBV10-3	TGTGCCATCAGTGAGGGGCTGGGTGAAAAACTGTTTTTT	CAISEGLGEKLFF
TRBJ1-1	-	-	TRBV4-1	TGCGCCAGCAGCCGCCCCAGGGAACGAACTGAAGCTTTCTTT	CASSRPRERTEAFF
TRBJ1-3	-	-	TRBV15	TGTGCCACCAGCAGAGATTACAGGGTCGAAAACACCATATATTTT	CATSRDYRVENTIYF
TRBJ1-4	-	TRBD1	TRBV10-3	TGTGCCATCAGTGACCCGGACAGGGCTGTAGGTGAAAAACTGTTTTTT	CAISDPDRAVGEKLFF
TRBJ2-1	once	TRBD1	TRBV18	TGTGCCAGCTCATCTGACAGGGCCTGGGGTGAGCAGTTCTTC	CASSSDRAWGEQFF
TRBJ1-6	once	-	TRBV5-1	TGCGCCAGCAGCTTGGTAGGGGAACCACCCCTCCACTTT	CASSLVGEPPLHF
TRBJ2-3	few	-	TRBV5-1	TGCGCCAGCAGCCCAACTGCCCGCCGCACAGATACGCAGTATTTT	CASSPTARRTDTQYF
TRBJ1-4	-	-	TRBV18	TGTGCCAGCTCACCACCGCTAGCCTCGGGTGAAAAACTGTTTTTT	CASSPPLASGEKLFF
TRBJ2-7	-	-	TRBV18	TGTGCCAGCTCACCACAAACTGACATCGGCTACGAGCAGTACTTC	CASSPQTDIGYEQYF
TRBJ1-1	-	-	TRBV7-9	TGTGCCAGCAGCTTGGACTCGAACACTGAAGCTTTCTTT	CASSLDSNTEAFF
TRBJ2-2	-	-	TRBV10-3	TGTGCCATCAAAAGGACAGAACTTGCGAACACCGGGGAGCTGTTTTTT	CAIKRTELANTGELFF
TRBJ1-5	few	-	TRBV2	TGTGCCAGCAGTGAAGCGGCGGTGATAGCTCAGCCCCAGCATTTT	CASSEAAVIAQPQHF
TRBJ1-5	-	TRBD1	TRBV27	TGTGCCAGCAGTTTTACAGGGGGCACCCAGCATTTT	CASSFTGGTQHF
TRBJ1-5	-	TRBD1	TRBV27	TGTGCCAGCAGTTCGGGACAGGGGATCTTTAAGGGCAATCAGCCCCAGCATTTT	CASSSGQGIFKGNQPQHF
TRBJ1-4	few	TRBD1	TRBV28	TGTGCCAGCAGTTTTTTCCGGACAGGGGAAAAGAATGAAAAACTGTTTTTT	CASSFFRTGEKNEKLFF
TRBJ2-1	-	TRBD2	TRBV9	TGTGCCAGCAGCCCCGGGGTGCGGGGGGGAAATGAGCAGTTCTTC	CASSPGVRGGNEQFF
TRBJ2-5	-	TRBD1	TRBV7-7	TGTGCTAGCAGCCCACAGGGGGCACGGGGAGAGACCCAGTACTTC	CASSPQGARGETQYF
TRBJ1-2	-	-	TRBV14	TGTGCCAGCAGCCAAGTGAGACAGCTCTATGGCTACACCTTC	CASSQVRQLYGYTF
TRBJ1-1	-	-	TRBV14	TGTGCCAGCAGCCAAGGAGGAAGGCAGAACACTGAAGCTTTCTTT	CASSQGGRQNTEAFF
TRBJ2-5	-	TRBD1	TRBV9	TGTGCCAGCAGCGCGGGACAGCAGAAAGAGACCCAGTACTTC	CASSAGQQKETQYF
TRBJ1-6	once	-	TRBV5-1	TGCGCCAGCAGAGAGGGAGAAAATTCACCCCTCCACTTT	CASREGENSPLHF
TRBJ1-5	once	TRBD1	TRBV2	TGTGCCAGCAGTGCAGATAACCCGGGACAGGGGCATCAGCCCCAGCATTTT	CASSADNPGQGHQPQHF
TRBJ1-5	-	TRBD1	TRBV6-6	TGTGCCAGCAGTCCGACAGGGGGTTCGGGTCAGCCCCAGCATTTT	CASSPTGGSGQPQHF
TRBJ2-1	-	-	TRBV2	TGTGCCAGCACGTCTGGGGGCGGGTCCTACGATGAGCAGTTCTTC	CASTSGGGSYDEQFF
TRBJ2-7	-	-	TRBV19	TGTGCCAGTAGACCGGGACTGCCTCCCTACGAGCAGTACTTC	CASRPGLPPYEQYF
TRBJ1-5	once	-	TRBV28	TGTGCCAGCAGTTTAATTGGAGGGCCTAGCAATCAGCCCCAGCATTTT	CASSLIGGPSNQPQHF
TRBJ1-6	-	-	TRBV11-1	TGTGCCAGCAGCTTAGTCGGGGGTTCACCCCTCCACTTT	CASSLVGGSPLHF
TRBJ1-6	-	-	TRBV3-1/TRBV3-2	TGTGCCAGCAGCAAAACCCCAAACGTCGGACAGAATAATTCACCCCTCCACTTT	CASSKTPNVGQNNSPLHF
TRBJ2-3	-	-	TRBV4-2	TGTGCCAGCAGCCAAGATGGAGGGGCCTACACAGATACGCAGTATTTT	CASSQDGGAYTDTQYF
TRBJ2-4	-	-	TRBV5-8	TGTGCCAGCACCCTGGGCGTCAGCGCCAAAAACATTCAGTACTTC	CASTLGVSAKNIQYF
TRBJ1-2	few	-	TRBV28	TGTGCCAGCAGTTTGGGGGGGCTGAGAGGCTACACCTTC	CASSLGGLRGYTF
TRBJ2-2	once	-	TRBV3-1/TRBV3-2	TGTGCCAGCAGCCAAGGAGGGTCTATAACCCGGGAGCTGTTTTTT	CASSQGGSITRELFF
TRBJ1-1	-	TRBD1	TRBV4-2	TGTGCCAGCAGCCGTTCAGGGGGCACGGCTGAAGCTTTCTTT	CASSRSGGTAEAFF
TRBJ1-5	-	-	TRBV10-3	TGTGCCATCAGTGTGGGGGGAGAGGTGGATCAGCCCCAGCATTTT	CAISVGGEVDQPQHF